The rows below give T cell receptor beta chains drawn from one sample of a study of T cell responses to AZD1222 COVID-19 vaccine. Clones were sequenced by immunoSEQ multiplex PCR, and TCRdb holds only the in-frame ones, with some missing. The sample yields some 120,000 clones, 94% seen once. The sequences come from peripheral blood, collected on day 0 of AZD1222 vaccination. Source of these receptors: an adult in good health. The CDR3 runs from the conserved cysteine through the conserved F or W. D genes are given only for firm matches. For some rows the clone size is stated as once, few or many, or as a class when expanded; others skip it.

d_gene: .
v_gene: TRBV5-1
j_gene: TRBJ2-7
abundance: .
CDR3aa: CASSRDTGFSYEQYF
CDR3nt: TGCGCCAGCAGCCGTGACACGGGATTTTCCTACGAGCAGTACTTC

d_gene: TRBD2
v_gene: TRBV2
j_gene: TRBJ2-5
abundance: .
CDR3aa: CASSEDSGRASETQYF
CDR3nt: TGTGCCAGCAGTGAGGATAGCGGGAGGGCGAGTGAGACCCAGTACTTC

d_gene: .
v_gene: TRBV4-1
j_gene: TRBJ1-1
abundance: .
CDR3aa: CASSTSWGGEAFF
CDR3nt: TGCGCCAGCAGCACCAGTTGGGGGGGTGAAGCTTTCTTT

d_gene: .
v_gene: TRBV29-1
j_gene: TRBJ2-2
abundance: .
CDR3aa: CSVEFGGPTGELFF
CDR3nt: TGCAGCGTTGAATTCGGGGGGCCCACCGGGGAGCTGTTTTTT

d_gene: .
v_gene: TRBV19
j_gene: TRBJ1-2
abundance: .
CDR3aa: CASSMPDGRISYTF
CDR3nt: TGTGCCAGTAGTATGCCCGATGGCAGGATCAGCTACACCTTC

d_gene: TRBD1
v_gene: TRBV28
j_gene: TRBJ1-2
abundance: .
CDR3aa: CATPGTGSNYGYTF
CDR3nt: TGTGCCACCCCCGGGACAGGGTCTAACTATGGCTACACCTTC

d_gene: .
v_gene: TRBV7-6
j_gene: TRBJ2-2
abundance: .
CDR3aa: CASSLALRFGGLTGELFF
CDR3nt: TGTGCCAGCAGCTTAGCGCTTCGTTTTGGGGGCCTAACCGGGGAGCTGTTTTTT

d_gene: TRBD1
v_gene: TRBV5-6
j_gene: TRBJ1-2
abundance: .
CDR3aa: CASSGRDRGKGGYTF
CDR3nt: TGTGCCAGCAGCGGCCGGGACAGGGGAAAAGGTGGCTACACCTTC

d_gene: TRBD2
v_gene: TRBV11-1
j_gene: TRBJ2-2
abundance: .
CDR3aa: CASSTGTSGSGELFF
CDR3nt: TGTGCCAGCAGCACCGGGACTAGCGGTTCCGGGGAGCTGTTTTTT

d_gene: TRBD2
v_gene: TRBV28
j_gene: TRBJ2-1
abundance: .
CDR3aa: CASSLGGRRQDEQFF
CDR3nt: TGTGCCAGCAGTTTAGGCGGGAGGCGTCAGGATGAGCAGTTCTTC

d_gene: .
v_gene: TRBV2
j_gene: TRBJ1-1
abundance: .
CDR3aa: CASSEEVRGDTEAFF
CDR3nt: TGTGCCAGCAGTGAAGAGGTTAGGGGGGACACTGAAGCTTTCTTT

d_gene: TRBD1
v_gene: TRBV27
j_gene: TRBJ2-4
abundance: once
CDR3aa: CASSPASGGGGAKNIQYF
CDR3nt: TGTGCCAGCAGTCCCGCCTCAGGGGGTGGTGGTGCCAAAAACATTCAGTACTTC

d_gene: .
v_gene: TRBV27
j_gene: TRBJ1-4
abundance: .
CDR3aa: CASSPPLSEKLFF
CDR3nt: TGTGCCAGCAGTCCGCCCCTTTCTGAAAAACTGTTTTTT

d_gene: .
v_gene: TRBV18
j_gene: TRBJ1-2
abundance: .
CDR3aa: CASSPLLRSADYGYTF
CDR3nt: TGTGCCAGCTCACCACTGCTTAGGTCGGCCGACTATGGCTACACCTTC

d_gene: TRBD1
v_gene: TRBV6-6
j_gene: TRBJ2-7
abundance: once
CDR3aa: CASSYKSTGAHYEQYF
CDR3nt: TGTGCCAGCAGTTACAAAAGTACAGGGGCCCACTACGAGCAGTACTTC

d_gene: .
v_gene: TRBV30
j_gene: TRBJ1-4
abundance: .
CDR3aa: CAWSAFTEKLFF
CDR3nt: TGTGCCTGGAGTGCTTTCACGGAAAAACTGTTTTTT

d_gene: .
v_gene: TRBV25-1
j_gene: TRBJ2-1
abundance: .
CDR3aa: CASSEGQQHRNEQFF
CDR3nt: TGTGCCAGCAGTGAAGGTCAGCAACATCGCAATGAGCAGTTCTTC

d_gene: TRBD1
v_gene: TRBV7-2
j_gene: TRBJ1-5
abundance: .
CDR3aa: CASSLGGQSLTQHF
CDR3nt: TGTGCCAGCAGCTTAGGGGGACAGAGCTTGACCCAGCATTTT

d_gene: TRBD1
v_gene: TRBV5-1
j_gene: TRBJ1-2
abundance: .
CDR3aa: CASSLTGGALIGYTF
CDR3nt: TGCGCCAGCAGCCTGACAGGGGGCGCATTGATTGGCTACACCTTC

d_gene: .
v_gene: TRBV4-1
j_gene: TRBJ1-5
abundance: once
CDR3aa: CASSQDTDARLNQPQHF
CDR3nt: TGCGCCAGCAGCCAAGATACAGACGCCAGGCTAAATCAGCCCCAGCATTTT

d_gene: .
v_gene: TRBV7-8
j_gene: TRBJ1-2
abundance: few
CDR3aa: CASSIRAALQPGYTF
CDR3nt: TGTGCCAGCAGCATCAGGGCCGCACTGCAGCCTGGCTACACCTTC

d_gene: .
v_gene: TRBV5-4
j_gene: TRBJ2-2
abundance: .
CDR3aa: CASRKTGVDTGELFF
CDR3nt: TGTGCCAGCAGGAAGACCGGGGTAGACACCGGGGAGCTGTTTTTT

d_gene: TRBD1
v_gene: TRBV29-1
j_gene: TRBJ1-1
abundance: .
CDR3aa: CSARDRVDTEAFF
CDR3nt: TGCAGCGCCCGGGACAGGGTGGACACTGAAGCTTTCTTT

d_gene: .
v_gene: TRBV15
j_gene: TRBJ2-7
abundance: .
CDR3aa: CATRFSGKDEQYF
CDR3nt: TGTGCCACCCGATTTTCTGGTAAGGACGAGCAGTACTTC

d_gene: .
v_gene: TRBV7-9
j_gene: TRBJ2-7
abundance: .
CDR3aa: CASSSPGAYEQYF
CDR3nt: TGTGCCAGCAGCTCCCCCGGGGCCTACGAGCAGTACTTC

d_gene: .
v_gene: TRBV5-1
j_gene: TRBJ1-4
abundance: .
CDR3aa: CASSLGGREFEKLFF
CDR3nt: TGCGCCAGCAGCTTGGGCGGCAGGGAATTTGAAAAACTGTTTTTT

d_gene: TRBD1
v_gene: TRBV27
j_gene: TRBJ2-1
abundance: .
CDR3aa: CASSPDRGPYNEQFF
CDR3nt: TGTGCCAGCAGCCCGGACAGGGGCCCCTACAATGAGCAGTTCTTC

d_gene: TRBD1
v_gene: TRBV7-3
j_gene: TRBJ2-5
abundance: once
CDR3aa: CASSLGTGGRETQYF
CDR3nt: TGTGCCAGCAGCTTAGGGACAGGGGGCCGGGAGACCCAGTACTTC

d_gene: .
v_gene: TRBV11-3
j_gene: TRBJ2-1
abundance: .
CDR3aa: CASSLRFFSEQFF
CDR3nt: TGTGCCAGCAGCTTACGGTTCTTCAGTGAGCAGTTCTTC

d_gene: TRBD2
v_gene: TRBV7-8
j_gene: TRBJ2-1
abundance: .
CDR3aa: CASSLGVGRRTSGTYNEQFF
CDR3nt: TGTGCCAGCAGCTTGGGGGTGGGTCGCAGGACTAGCGGGACTTACAATGAGCAGTTCTTC

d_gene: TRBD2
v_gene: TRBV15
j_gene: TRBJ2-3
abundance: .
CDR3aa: CATSRGSGTSPATDTQYF
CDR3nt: TGTGCCACCAGCAGAGGTTCCGGGACTAGCCCCGCCACAGATACGCAGTATTTT

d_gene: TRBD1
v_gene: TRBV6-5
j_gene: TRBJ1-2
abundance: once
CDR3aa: CASRGRTGGANGYTF
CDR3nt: TGTGCCAGCAGAGGACGGACAGGAGGGGCGAATGGCTACACCTTC

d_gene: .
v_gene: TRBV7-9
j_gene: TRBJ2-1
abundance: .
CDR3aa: CASSLAAGSGYNEQFF
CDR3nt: TGTGCCAGCAGCTTAGCGGCCGGTAGCGGCTACAATGAGCAGTTCTTC

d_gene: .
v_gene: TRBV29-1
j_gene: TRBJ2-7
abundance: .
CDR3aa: CSVEDHKGRTYEQYF
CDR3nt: TGCAGCGTTGAAGATCATAAGGGCAGAACCTACGAGCAGTACTTC

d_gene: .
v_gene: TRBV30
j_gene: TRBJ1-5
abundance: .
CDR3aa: CAWSAGSQPQHF
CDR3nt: TGTGCCTGGAGTGCGGGGTCTCAGCCCCAGCATTTT

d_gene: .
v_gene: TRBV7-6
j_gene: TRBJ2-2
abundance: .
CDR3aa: CASSLALGNTGELFF
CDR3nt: TGTGCCAGCAGCTTAGCGCTCGGGAACACCGGGGAGCTGTTTTTT

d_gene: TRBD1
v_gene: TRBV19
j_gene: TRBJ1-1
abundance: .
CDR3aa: CASSRAGQMNTEAFF
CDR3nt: TGTGCCAGTAGTCGTGCGGGACAGATGAACACTGAAGCTTTCTTT

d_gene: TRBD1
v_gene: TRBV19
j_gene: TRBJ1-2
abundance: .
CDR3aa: CASSILTGSGGYTF
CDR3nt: TGTGCCAGTAGTATTCTGACAGGGTCCGGAGGCTACACCTTC

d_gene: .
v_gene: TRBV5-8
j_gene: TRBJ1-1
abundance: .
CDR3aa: CASSLDWTVNTEAFF
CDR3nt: TGTGCCAGCAGCTTGGATTGGACAGTGAACACTGAAGCTTTCTTT

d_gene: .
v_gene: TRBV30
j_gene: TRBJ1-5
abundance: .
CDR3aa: CAWSGQIPLQPQHF
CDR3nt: TGTGCCTGGAGCGGACAGATCCCCCTCCAGCCCCAGCATTTT

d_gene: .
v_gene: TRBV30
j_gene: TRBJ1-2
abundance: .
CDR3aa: CAWSPVARYGYTF
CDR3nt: TGTGCCTGGAGCCCCGTTGCCCGCTATGGCTACACCTTC

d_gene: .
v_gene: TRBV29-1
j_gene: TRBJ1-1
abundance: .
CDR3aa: CSGRIGGTRQGAFF
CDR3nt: TGCAGCGGCCGAATAGGGGGGACGCGGCAGGGGGCTTTCTTT

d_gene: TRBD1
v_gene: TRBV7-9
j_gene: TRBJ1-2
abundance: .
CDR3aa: CASSGLEQGASGYTF
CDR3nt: TGTGCCAGCAGTGGGTTAGAACAGGGGGCGAGTGGCTACACCTTC

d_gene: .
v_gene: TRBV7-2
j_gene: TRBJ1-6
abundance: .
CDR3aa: CASSPPSANSPLHF
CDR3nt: TGTGCCAGCAGCCCCCCGAGTGCTAATTCACCCCTCCACTTT

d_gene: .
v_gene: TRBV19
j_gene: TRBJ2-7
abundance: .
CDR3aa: CASSIVQGSYEQYF
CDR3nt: TGTGCCAGTAGTATTGTGCAGGGCTCCTACGAGCAGTACTTC

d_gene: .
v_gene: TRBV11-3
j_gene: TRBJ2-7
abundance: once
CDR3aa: CASSLQGSEQYF
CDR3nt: TGTGCCAGCAGCTTACAGGGGAGCGAGCAGTACTTC

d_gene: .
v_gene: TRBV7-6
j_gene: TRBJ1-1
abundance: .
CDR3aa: CASSLGAAGGTEAFF
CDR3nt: TGTGCCAGCAGCTTAGGAGCGGCCGGCGGGACTGAAGCTTTCTTT